The next 27 T cell receptor beta chains were all read from a single sample in a study of blood T cell repertoires in COVID-19. Assay: immunoSEQ multiplex PCR; the TCRdb copy retains only in-frame clones and omits some. In the table there are 95,000 to 150,000 clones, approximately 81% of which are singletons. Sequencing was carried out using peripheral blood. Source of these receptors: an elderly man with COVID-19, enrolled during active disease.

The chain carries TRBV29-1 and TRBJ2-5, with D tentatively TRBD1 (5 bases). Germline CDR1 reads SQVTM; CDR2 reads ANQGSEA. Trimming took 8 bases from V and 2 from J, leaving 12 bases between them. CDR3 length: 12 amino acids. The CDR3: CSIRPGQETQYF. CDR3 DNA sequence: TGCAGCATCCGCCCAGGGCAAGAGACCCAGTACTTC. Full variable domain (missing parts from reference TRBV29-1 and TRBJ2-5): SAVISQKPSRDICQRGTSLTIQCQVDSQVTMMFWYRQQPGQSLTLIATANQGSEATYESGFVIDKFPISRPNLTFSTLTVSNMSPEDSSIYLCSIRPGQETQYFGPGTRLLVL.

This clone showed up just once. The J gene is TRBJ1-4, the V gene TRBV7-9; 7 bases line up with TRBD1. The J segment lost 7 bases and the V segment lost 4 bases, leaving 18 bases of the junction unmatched. Germline CDR1 reads SEHNR; CDR2 reads FQNEAQ (reference sequence). This CDR3 contains 18 residues. The CDR3 protein is CASSSAYLRQGRAEKLFF. CDR3 bases: TGTGCCAGCAGCTCAGCGTACTTAAGACAGGGTAGGGCTGAAAAACTGTTTTTT.

The genes are TRBV11-2 and TRBJ1-6; 7 bases match TRBD1. The junction had 10 bases not matched to a gene; V was cut back by 5 bases and J by 0 bases. Germline-derived CDR1 and CDR2 are SGHAT and FQNNGV. This CDR3 spans 18 amino acids. CDR3 in amino acids: CASSPRDSGYSYNSPLHF. The CDR3 DNA reads TGTGCCAGCAGCCCCCGGGACAGTGGATACTCCTATAATTCACCCCTCCACTTT.

The J gene is TRBJ1-2, the V gene TRBV3-1 (or the pseudogene TRBV3-2), with D unresolved. Per the germline V gene, CDR1 is LGHDT and CDR2 is YNNKEL (reference sequence). Trimming pared 3 bases from V and 4 bases from J, leaving 15 bases between. This CDR3 is 15 amino acids long. CDR3 in DNA: TGTGCCAGCAGCCACCACGGCGGGGAGCTCTATGGCTACACCTTC. Translating gives CASSHHGGELYGYTF.

The chain employs TRBV13 and TRBJ1-2; D possibly corresponds to TRBD1 (6 bases). Germline CDR1 is PRHDT and CDR2 is FYEKMQ (reference sequence). The CDR3 consists of 15 residues. V lost 2 bases to trimming and J lost 5 bases, with 15 bases between them. The CDR3 nucleotides read TGTGCCAGCAGCTTAAACAGGGCCGACGTTTATGGCTACACCTTC. Amino acid sequence: CASSLNRADVYGYTF. Based on the CDR3 plus reference TRBV13 and TRBJ1-2, the full variable domain is AAGVIQSPRHLIKEKRETATLKCYPIPRHDTVYWYQQGPGQDPQFLISFYEKMQSDKGSIPDRFSAQQFSDYHSELNMSSLELGDSALYFCASSLNRADVYGYTFGSGTRLTVV.

In its sample, this clone was seen a few times. J is TRBJ2-7 and V is TRBV19; perhaps TRBD1 as D (6 bases). V was cut by 6 bases and J by 0 bases, with 18 bases left in between. The germline CDR1 and CDR2 sequences are LNHDA and SQIVND (reference sequence). The CDR3 spans 16 residues. The CDR3 reads CASSVLQGLGSYEQYF. CDR3 coding DNA: TGTGCCAGTAGCGTCCTACAGGGTCTGGGCTCCTACGAGCAGTACTTC.

The V gene is TRBV7-8, the J gene TRBJ2-7; D not certain. The length of the CDR3 is 14 residues. CDR1 and CDR2 (germline): SGHVS, FQNEAQ. Trimming took off 5 bases at V and 0 bases at J, with 11 bases between the two ends. This chain's CDR3 is CASSPTFSSYEQYF. The DNA of the CDR3 is TGTGCCAGCAGCCCCACCTTTAGCTCCTACGAGCAGTACTTC.

This chain joins TRBV6-5 and TRBJ2-3; 11 positions agree with TRBD2. J gave up 9 bases and V 5 bases, and 7 bases lay outside the gene matches. CDR3 length: 14 residues. Germline CDR1 reads MNHEY; CDR2 reads SVGAGI. Here the CDR3 reads CASSPSSGRTTQYF. The CDR3 coding sequence is TGTGCCAGCAGTCCTTCTAGCGGGAGGACGACGCAGTATTTT.

This sequence joins TRBV7-9 and TRBJ2-5; TRBD2 matches at 9 bases. The ends lost 3 bases at V and 1 base at J; junction bases unmatched: 6. Looked up from germline, CDR1 is SEHNR and CDR2 is FQNEAQ (reference sequence). CDR3 length: 16 residues. The CDR3 coding sequence is TGTGCCAGCAGCTTGCTGGCGGGAGGGCCCCAAGAGACCCAGTACTTC. Its translation: CASSLLAGGPQETQYF.

The V and J genes are TRBV30 and TRBJ1-6; D ambiguous. The germline gives CDR1 GTSNPN, CDR2 SVGIG (reference sequence). The CDR3 has 12 residues. The V end lost 3 bases, the J end lost 9 bases, and 9 bases lay between the germline ends. CDR3 sequence (DNA): TGTGCCTGGAGCGGGTCCAGTTCACCCCTCCACTTT. This gives the protein CAWSGSSSPLHF.

This clone has only a few counts. The rearrangement links TRBV27 to TRBJ1-1; 7 bases match TRBD1. V lost 4 bases, J lost 4 bases, and 9 bases stayed unmatched. The length of the CDR3 is 15 residues. The germline gives CDR1 MNHEY, CDR2 SMNVEV (reference sequence). CDR3 protein: CASSSWTGVGTEAFF. Here the CDR3 DNA reads TGTGCCAGCAGTTCCTGGACAGGTGTGGGCACTGAAGCTTTCTTT.

J is TRBJ1-4 and V is TRBV4-2, with a possible D match to TRBD1 (6 bases). CDR1 and CDR2 from the germline V gene are LGHNA and YNFKEQ. The V gene lost 8 bases and the J gene lost 0 bases, with 13 bases spanning the gap. The CDR3 is made up of 15 amino acids. CDR3 in amino acids: CASSQGTTTNEKLFF. The CDR3 DNA sequence: TGTGCCAGCTCACAGGGTACTACAACTAATGAAAAACTGTTTTTT.

This chain joins TRBV7-3 and TRBJ2-6; the D gene is possibly TRBD1 (6 bases). In germline, CDR1 is SGHTA, CDR2 FQGTGA. The CDR3 has 15 amino acids. The V end was cut by 5 bases, the J end by 2 bases, with 10 bases between. The CDR3 loop reads CASSERTAGANVLTF. For the CDR3, the DNA is TGTGCCAGCAGCGAAAGGACAGCTGGGGCCAACGTCCTGACTTTC.

The V and J genes are TRBV7-2 and TRBJ2-1; TRBD2 might be the D (5 bases). From germline, CDR1 is SGHTA and CDR2 FQGNSA. V lost 3 bases, J lost 12 bases, and 12 bases lay in between. The CDR3 has 12 amino acids. This chain's CDR3 is CASSFNLAWQFF. CDR3 sequence (DNA): TGTGCCAGCAGCTTCAACCTAGCCTGGCAGTTCTTC.

This clone was seen only a few times. This sequence joins TRBV7-9 and TRBJ1-5; D gene unclear. In germline, CDR1 is SEHNR, CDR2 FQNEAQ (reference sequence). The CDR3 contains 14 residues. With 1 base removed from V and 7 bases from J, the gap between germline ends came to 11 bases. In DNA, the CDR3 is TGTGCCAGCAGCTTAGACGGGGTGGGGCAGCCCCAGCATTTT. Translated, it gives CASSLDGVGQPQHF.

This clone was seen once. The chain has TRBV7-6 and TRBJ2-1; TRBD2 matches at 7 bases. This CDR3 contains 13 residues. V dropped 0 bases and J dropped 12; count of bases not matched to a gene: 5. Germline assignment: CDR1 SGHVS and CDR2 FNYEAQ. The CDR3 region is CASSLALAGVQFF. DNA for the CDR3: TGTGCCAGCAGCTTAGCGCTGGCGGGAGTGCAGTTCTTC. Full variable domain (rest looked up from reference TRBV7-6 and TRBJ2-1): GAGVSQSPRYKVTKRGQDVALRCDPISGHVSLYWYRQALGQGPEFLTYFNYEAQQDKSGLPNDRFSAERPEGSISTLTIQRTEQRDSAMYRCASSLALAGVQFFGPGTRLTVL.

This chain connects TRBV19 to TRBJ2-1; D is undetermined. The CDR3 is made up of 15 amino acids. With 5 bases removed from V and 8 bases from J, the gap between germline ends came to 19 bases. Germline values: CDR1 LNHDA, CDR2 SQIVND (reference sequence). The CDR3 sequence is CASSPLGVAKDEQFF. The CDR3 bases are TGTGCCAGTAGTCCGCTAGGAGTGGCTAAGGATGAGCAGTTCTTC.

V usage is TRBV4-1 and J usage is TRBJ2-5; TRBD2 aligns across 7 bases. This CDR3 region has 14 residues. CDR1 and CDR2 from the germline V gene are MGHRA and YSYEKL. J gave up 1 base and V 3 bases, and 2 bases lay outside the gene matches. CDR3: CASSQGLIQETQYF. As DNA, the CDR3 is TGCGCCAGCAGCCAGGGACTAATCCAAGAGACCCAGTACTTC.

The chain recombines TRBV27 with TRBJ2-3; D gene ambiguous. Germline assignment: CDR1 MNHEY and CDR2 SMNVEV (reference sequence). Trimming stripped 3 bases from V and 8 bases from J, with 12 bases between. This CDR3 comprises 13 residues. DNA of the CDR3: TGTGCCAGCAGTTTCCGGTCTCGTGGTACGCAGTATTTT. It encodes CASSFRSRGTQYF.

The V gene is TRBV5-1, the J gene TRBJ2-3; D is perhaps TRBD1 (5 bases). V dropped 4 bases and J dropped 1 base, with 10 bases sitting between them. CDR3 length: 14 residues. Germline CDR1 reads SGHRS; CDR2 reads YFSETQ. CDR3 sequence reads: CASSLDIRTDTQYF. The CDR3 coding sequence is TGCGCCAGCAGCCTGGACATCCGCACAGATACGCAGTATTTT. The full variable domain, rest sourced from reference TRBV5-1 and TRBJ2-3, is KAGVTQTPRYLIKTRGQQVTLSCSPISGHRSVSWYQQTPGQGLQFLFEYFSETQRNKGNFPGRFSGRQFSNSRSEMNVSTLELGDSALYLCASSLDIRTDTQYFGPGTRLTVL.

The genes are TRBV6-6 and TRBJ1-2; maybe TRBD1 (6 bases). Germline V lookup: CDR1 MNHNY, CDR2 SVGAGI (reference sequence). V was pared by 6 bases and J by 3 bases, with 8 bases between. The CDR3 runs to 12 residues. CDR3 sequence reads: CASSPGDYGYTF. The CDR3 region has the DNA TGTGCCAGCAGCCCAGGGGACTATGGCTACACCTTC.

The CDR3 region is CASRRRDAGELFF. CDR3 coding DNA: TGTGCCAGCAGGAGGAGGGACGCCGGGGAGCTGTTTTTT. This chain joins TRBV25-1 and TRBJ2-2, with D perhaps matching TRBD2 (6 bases). Germline V gives CDR1 MGHDK, CDR2 SYGVNS. This CDR3 has 13 amino acids. The V end lost 6 bases, the J end lost 6 bases, and 11 bases lay between the germline ends.

The V call is TRBV9, the J call TRBJ2-7; D is perhaps TRBD2 (5 bases). Germline V lookup: CDR1 SGDLS, CDR2 YYNGEE. The V and J ends lost 1 base and 3 bases respectively, with 11 bases between them. This CDR3 is built from 14 residues. Here the CDR3 DNA reads TGTGCCAGCAGCGTAAGCGGAGGAGGCTACGAGCAGTACTTC. Protein product: CASSVSGGGYEQYF.

This chain links TRBV5-4 with TRBJ1-2, with a possible D match to TRBD1 (5 bases). The CDR3 is 14 residues long. Germline V gene lookup returns CDR1 SGHNT and CDR2 YYREEE (reference sequence). Trimming cost V 4 bases and J 7 bases, with 17 bases left between them. The CDR3 DNA is TGTGCCAGCAGCCAAGGGGTCGCAGCTGGTGGCTACACCTTC. It specifies CASSQGVAAGGYTF.

The CDR3 spells CASSLAHGGRGSYNEQFF. The CDR3 DNA reads TGTGCCAGCAGCTTGGCCCATGGGGGCAGGGGCTCCTACAATGAGCAGTTCTTC. The chain recombines TRBV5-5 with TRBJ2-1; possibly TRBD1 for D (6 bases). There are 18 residues in the CDR3. Germline CDR1 is SGHKS and CDR2 is YYEKEE (reference sequence). Trimming left V 0 bases short and J 0 bases short, with 16 bases between.

The chain joins TRBV11-1 to TRBJ1-4; D is perhaps TRBD1 (5 bases). V dropped 3 bases and J dropped 5 bases, with 13 bases sitting between them. The CDR3 is 15 amino acids. The germline V gene encodes CDR1 SGHAT and CDR2 FQDESV (reference sequence). The CDR3: CASSFRGAVNEKLFF. DNA of the CDR3: TGTGCCAGCAGCTTTCGTGGGGCAGTGAATGAAAAACTGTTTTTT.

V usage is TRBV11-2 and J usage is TRBJ2-7, with 10 bases fitting TRBD2. The CDR3 sequence is 14 residues long. The V gene's germline CDR1 is SGHAT and CDR2 FQNNGV. V trimming: 5 bases; J trimming: 5 bases; junction bases outside the gene matches: 6. CDR3 protein: CASSLSGRAHEQYF. CDR3 nucleotides: TGTGCCAGCAGCCTCAGCGGGAGGGCCCACGAGCAGTACTTC. Using reference TRBV11-2 and TRBJ2-7 for the parts outside the CDR3, the full variable domain is EAGVAQSPRYKIIEKRQSVAFWCNPISGHATLYWYQQILGQGPKLLIQFQNNGVVDDSQLPKDRFSAERLKGVDSTLKIQPAKLEDSAVYLCASSLSGRAHEQYFGPGTRLTVT.